This TCR beta chain was sequenced during a study of blood T cell repertoires in COVID-19 (dated by TCRdb to about 2020). Looking at the study overall: Samples from collaborators originated in the United States, Italy and Spain and spanned both the acute and convalescent phases of COVID-19. Samples were obtained from the ongoing ImmuneRACE study (first 160 participants) and from over a thousand subjects provided by 6 global collaborators. The repertoires were made available in a free public database intended to serve as a resource for research on the immune response to SARS-CoV-2. Deeply sampled blood TCRbeta repertoires from subjects exposed to, actively infected with, or recovered from COVID-19 were included in the dataset. The prospective study material was composed of cDNA or gDNA derived from T cells, B-cell-depleted T cells, or PBMCs. Where available, HLA class I and class II types were obtained from metadata supplied by the sample provider rather than from assay-based typing. Nearly every sample came with metadata listing a de-identified subject ID, COVID-19 status, age in years and sex. General study outcomes and caveats: How much clinical and demographic metadata was included differed by source and by participant, and the metadata was provided uncurated.

TCRbeta CDR3 regions were amplified from genomic DNA by means of the immunoSEQ Assay, a bias-controlled multiplex PCR. Regarding the original processing steps: The number of nucleated cells in each sample was estimated by amplification of reference gene primers within the assay. To quantify the absolute abundance of each unique TCRbeta CDR3 rearrangement, sequence reads were collapsed and filtered. For each sample, productive Simpson clonality was calculated as the square root of Simpson's diversity index across productive rearrangements. As stored in TCRdb, this immuneACCESS dataset retains in-frame rearrangements with V and J assigned. A fraction of the clones does not appear; measured against another copy, unresolved V genes explain less than half of the discrepancy, and the remainder lacks a known reason. The DNA was the basis for D and trimming; V, J and clone size are from that table. The sample table lists roughly 70,000 clones, roughly 80% of them with a count of one. About 15% of the sample rests with the top ten.

Deletion took 5 bases off V and 6 bases off J, with a span of 11 bases between the germline ends. Sequences LNHNV (CDR1) and YYDKDF (CDR2) are obtained from the germline V gene (reference sequence). The CDR3 goes from the cysteine to the phenylalanine over 14 residues. Of the read, only the CDR3 DNA is kept; its 42 bases are in frame from base 1. One collaborating source in Seattle enrolled patients during active infection and followed them longitudinally through the course of disease. Each collaborating institution followed its own protocols to collect whole blood in K2EDTA tubes. For TCRbeta analysis, collaborators shipped samples as frozen whole blood, isolated PBMCs, or DNA extracted from either of those sample types. A word on this clone: What antigen it recognizes has not been identified. Within one base of it there is no much larger clone, and no base qualities were kept.

The TCR was taken from a man aged 60 to 75 with COVID-19, enrolled during active disease. The sequence links TRBV15 to TRBJ1-6; the D region possibly corresponds to TRBD1 (6 bases align). Material for sequencing was peripheral blood. This receptor carries the CDR3 CATSGAGVNSPLHF. Here is the DNA: TGTGCCACCAGCGGGGCAGGGGTTAATTCACCCCTCCACTTT.